The source of this T cell receptor (beta chain) is a study of cytomegalovirus exposure and HLA in healthy donors (dated by TCRdb to 2015 to 2018). Some background on the complete study: An earlier analysis of approximately 640 of the donors reported approximately 270 Gb of sequence data and roughly 100 million unique TCR beta sequences from 150 million to 200 million T cells. Approximately 310 gigabases of sequencing data and approximately 85 million unique TCR sequences were included in an early release covering about 620 HLA-typed donors. Of the roughly 400 genotyped donors, roughly 80% fell in the genetic ancestry cluster associated with self-reported Caucasian donors. The study aimed to test whether signatures of past pathogen exposure could be identified by cataloging public T cell receptors. Using immunosequencing, the study profiled T cell repertoires from around 670 subjects and related those repertoires to cytomegalovirus serostatus. In addition to the first cohort of 666 subjects, a separate validation cohort of 120 different subjects was used. High-throughput TCR immunosequencing, statistical association of individual TCRs with disease status, and machine learning were combined to predict cytomegalovirus infection status. A later analysis re-examined previously published TCR beta repertoires from more than 600 donors and added high-resolution HLA genotyping to investigate patterns of TCR occurrence. Rather than drawing on any new phenotypic data, the later analysis identified candidate immune exposures from TCR beta sequences and the way those sequences occurred across donors. An earlier analysis of about 600 of the donors used high-throughput TCR beta sequencing to judge whether each TCR beta V gene segment behaved as functional or pseudogenic. Donor age, sex, ethnicity and CMV serostatus were compiled together with the repertoire data. Genome-wide SNP genotypes for about 60% of the 666 donors were used in a later genetic analysis, which treated that subset as a discovery cohort. Every discovery cohort repertoire had been produced on one sequencing platform. Both class I and class II loci were covered by HLA typing, at four-digit resolution. Typing coverage varied by locus: roughly 620-640 donors for A, B, C, DRB1 and DQB1; roughly 500 for DQA1; 606 for DPA1; around 450 for DPB1. Four or five DR-DQ haplotypes were handled as single units for association and clustering because linkage in the cohort was strong. Across approximately 400 genotyped donors of the cohort, an average of approximately 200,000 unique TCR beta nucleotide sequences per donor were sequenced, and 15% to 20% of those sequences were non-productive.

Concerning this clone itself: Its antigen remains undetermined. There are no base qualities to consult, and no much larger clone falls within one base.

The investigation overall reported the following: The earlier analysis of some 540 of the donors excluded roughly 17 rarely observed V segments, including chromosome 9 orphons, because counts were too low. In the study, around 150 TCR beta chains were listed as associated with cytomegalovirus. Because some donors lacked HLA typing at each locus, the association tests relied only on the typed subset. Compared with the roughly 700-donor mean, donors in an Asian-associated ancestry cluster had fewer N-insertions in productive TCRs, according to a later genetic analysis. The classifier was reported to diagnose cytomegalovirus status with high specificity and sensitivity in both the original and validation cohorts. A later analysis reported that several top co-occurrence clusters appeared linked to parvovirus B19, influenza, CMV and Epstein-Barr virus. A later analysis found that HLA-associated TCR beta chains were more clonally expanded and had lower generation probabilities than equally common non-associated chains. The 87-base-pair reads could not distinguish some IMGT-functional V segments, including TRBV6-2 and TRBV6-3, so those segments were excluded. Correlated functional status among segregating V segments might reflect linkage disequilibrium, but an unknown experimental factor could not be ruled out. When HLA alleles, especially DR and DQ, strongly co-occurred, TCR associations were difficult to assign to individual alleles. According to a later analysis, TCR association rates differed among HLA loci, with DRB1 alleles showing the most associated TCRs and HLA-C alleles showing the fewest. Broadly in line with IMGT annotations, most TCR beta V segments showed up in productive rearrangements about 90% or about 30% of the time in an earlier analysis of 450 to 750 of the donors. A further reported finding was that TCR beta sequences accurately predicted the HLA-A and HLA-B alleles for most subjects in the first cohort. A cluster of highly shared sequence variants was judged likely to represent a technical artifact of the sequencing pipeline. An association between a missense DCLRE1C variant and V-gene and J-gene trimming of TCR beta chains was found in a later genetic analysis and replicated in an independent cohort. A few of the identified cytomegalovirus-associated TCR beta chains were confirmed in vitro to be specific for cytomegalovirus antigens. Across donors, most TCR sequences were observed very rarely, whereas some public TCRs were present in many individuals. It was suggested by the authors that the approach could potentially be generalized to other disease states and immunological phenotypes. A later analysis associated 15,000 to 20,000 TCR beta sequences with specific HLA alleles at a false discovery rate of 0.05. This cohort had only TCR beta chains sequenced, and the lack of alpha or paired-chain data limited which features could be detected. CMV serostatus was the only immune exposure information available for the cohort. According to a later analysis, most CMV-associated TCR beta chains appeared to be HLA-restricted, and the HLA associations seemed to be driven largely by CMV exposure. Sequencing depth was assumed to be roughly uniform across donors in the presence/absence analyses, though that assumption may not hold.

Compared with germline, V lacks 3 bases and J lacks 0 bases; bases without a gene match: 9. From a lookup of the germline V gene, CDR1 and CDR2 are KGHSH and LQKENI. CDR3 length: 17 amino acids, cysteine to phenylalanine. Only CDR3 DNA remains: 51 bases, in frame from the first base. In total, just over 650 healthy bone marrow donors made up the cohort. At the time of sampling, all cohort members were nominally healthy, though unrecorded immune exposures were likely present. The donor tested CMV seropositive and was one of the 289 seropositive cohort members. A peripheral blood sample was collected from each donor, and TCR beta sequencing was performed on peripheral blood mononuclear cells. The Qiagen DNeasy Blood Extraction Kit was used to extract genomic DNA from the blood cell samples. The library was built by means of the immunoSEQ multiplex PCR assay. For the multiplex PCR, a mixture combining 60 forward primers for TCR Vbeta segments and 13 reverse primers for TCR Jbeta segments was used. The CDR3 region of rearranged TCR beta genes was amplified from genomic DNA by a multiplex PCR assay. On the Illumina HiSeq System, the amplified TCR beta libraries were sequenced as 87-base-pair reads. Processing in the source paper ran as follows. Across the roughly 640 repertoires, a later analysis counted about 81 million unique TCR beta chains, 8.5 million to 12 million of which were shared by at least two donors. A nearest-neighbor algorithm error-corrected the raw reads and collapsed the reads into unique sequences, merging closely related sequences to remove PCR and sequencing errors. Alignment of CDR3 sequences to IMGT reference sequences was used to assign V, D and J gene segments. For a sequence to be retained, a match of at least six nucleotides to both a V gene segment and a J gene segment was required. A rearrangement counted as productive if the CDR3 had no stop codons and remained in frame with V and J, and every other rearrangement counted as non-productive. CDR3 was defined according to IMGT convention as the region running from the second conserved V-encoded cysteine to the conserved J-encoded phenylalanine. Sequences without an unambiguous match to a single V gene segment were excluded from the earlier analysis of several hundred of the donors. In an earlier analysis of approximately 550 of the donors, V segments were called functional above 56.7% productive rearrangements and were called segregating when the between-donor standard deviation exceeded 5%. To diagnose cytomegalovirus status from the catalog of TCR beta chain sequences, a statistical classification framework was built. In a later analysis, TCR nucleotide sequences were compared against IMGT/GENE-DB human TR gene sequences so that V and J genes could be assigned. Using the TCRdist pipeline, a later analysis assigned CDR3 sequences along with most-parsimonious VDJ recombination scenarios. In a later analysis, every TCR beta chain was defined by the combination of its CDR3 amino acid sequence and its V-gene family, and reads without a unique V-gene family were dropped. To address suspected cross-contamination and a sequencing artifact, a later analysis removed 450 to 700 highly shared, low-generation-probability nucleotide sequences. For each public chain, a later analysis derived a clonal expansion index from normalized ranks of inferred template counts within each repertoire. Generation probabilities in a later analysis came from a VDJ recombination model fitted to out-of-frame rearrangements, and those results were checked against IGoR. In a later analysis, TCR-TCR, TCR-HLA and TCR-CMV co-occurrence was scored with hypergeometric tests, and a repertoire-size bias correction was applied to TCR pairs. False discovery rates were estimated in a later analysis by permuting HLA or CMV assignments 20 times. A later analysis grouped co-occurring TCRs with DBSCAN, adding TCRdist sequence similarity when clustering within HLA-allele-positive subsets. Co-occurrence clustering excluded repertoires with fewer than 30,000 or more than 120,000 public chains, plus five with anomalous nucleotide sharing. TCRdb provides this immuneACCESS table in a form limited to in-frame rearrangements. Some clones are lacking; in checked studies, under half of them reflect an unresolved V gene, and why the rest are absent is not known. V and J calls and clone size are copied from that table; D and trimming were computed from the DNA. Across this sample there are about 130,000 clones, with roughly two thirds seen only once. The ten largest clones take up 1.6% of the sample.

This TCR derives from a man in his thirties or forties in good health and CMV-seropositive. The chain couples TRBV18 to TRBJ1-2, and TRBD1 matches 8 of the central bases. What was sequenced was PBMCs. The CDR3 protein sequence reads: CASSPRTGLSSNYGYTF. The DNA sequence is given as TGTGCCAGCTCACCCAGGACAGGGTTGTCTTCTAACTATGGCTACACCTTC. With all but the CDR3 taken from the reference TRBV18 and TRBJ1-2 genes, the full variable domain is: NAGVMQNPRHLVRRRGQEARLRCSPMKGHSHVYWYRQLPEEGLKFMVYLQKENIIDESGMPKERFSAEFPKEGPSILRIQQVVRGDSAAYFCASSPRTGLSSNYGYTFGSGTRLTVV.